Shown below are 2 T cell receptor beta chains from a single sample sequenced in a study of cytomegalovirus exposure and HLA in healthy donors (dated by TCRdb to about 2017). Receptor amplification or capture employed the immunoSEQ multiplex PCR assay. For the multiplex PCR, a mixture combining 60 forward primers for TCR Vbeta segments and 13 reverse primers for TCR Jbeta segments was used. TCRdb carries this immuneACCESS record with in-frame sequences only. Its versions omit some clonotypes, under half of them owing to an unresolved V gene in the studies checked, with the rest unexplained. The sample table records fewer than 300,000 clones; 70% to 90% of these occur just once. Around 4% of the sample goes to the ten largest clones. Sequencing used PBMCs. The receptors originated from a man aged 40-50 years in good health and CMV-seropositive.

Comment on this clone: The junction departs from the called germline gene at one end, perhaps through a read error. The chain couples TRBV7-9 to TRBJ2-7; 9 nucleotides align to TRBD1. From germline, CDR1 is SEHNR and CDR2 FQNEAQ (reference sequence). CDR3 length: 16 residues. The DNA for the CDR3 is TGTTCCAGCAGCAGACCGGGACAGGGTGGTGTGTACGAGCAGTACTTC. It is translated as CSSSRPGQGGVYEQYF.

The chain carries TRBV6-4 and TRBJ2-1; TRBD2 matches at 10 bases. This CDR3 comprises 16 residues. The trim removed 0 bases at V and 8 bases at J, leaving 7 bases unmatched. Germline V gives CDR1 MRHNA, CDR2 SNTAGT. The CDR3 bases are TGTGCCAGCAGTGACTCGGCGACTAGCGGGTGGGATGAGCAGTTCTTC. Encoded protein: CASSDSATSGWDEQFF.